The entry that follows covers one TCR beta chain sequence. Antigen unknown. This sample was taken from a study of T cells expressing NK-cell markers. About the research overall: Sorted CD3+CD56+NKG2C+, CD3+CD56+NKG2C- and CD3+CD56-NKG2C+ T-cell subsets were beta-chain profiled. Serological testing identified seven of the eight sequenced donors as HCMV-seropositive and one as seronegative.

General study points: Researchers report these clonotypes also headed the CD3+CD56-NKG2C+ fraction in a handful of donors.

The cDNA for TCR beta came from 5'RACE template switching with UMIs. Using the 5' RACE reads, TCRdb records one entry per CDR3 protein without DNA. The sample table sets out a few hundred thousand distinct CDR3 sequences. The source is a young man in good health. Input material: blood T cells: a sorted CD56 or NKG2C T cell subset, CD4+ or CD8+ T cells, or bulk PBMC T cells (not recorded which).

This CDR3 is CASSVSGDRGYEKLFF. This chain uses TRBV12-3 or TRBV12-4 with TRBJ1-4; the TCRdb D gene call, TRBD1, has no DNA to confirm it. This CDR3 comprises 16 residues.